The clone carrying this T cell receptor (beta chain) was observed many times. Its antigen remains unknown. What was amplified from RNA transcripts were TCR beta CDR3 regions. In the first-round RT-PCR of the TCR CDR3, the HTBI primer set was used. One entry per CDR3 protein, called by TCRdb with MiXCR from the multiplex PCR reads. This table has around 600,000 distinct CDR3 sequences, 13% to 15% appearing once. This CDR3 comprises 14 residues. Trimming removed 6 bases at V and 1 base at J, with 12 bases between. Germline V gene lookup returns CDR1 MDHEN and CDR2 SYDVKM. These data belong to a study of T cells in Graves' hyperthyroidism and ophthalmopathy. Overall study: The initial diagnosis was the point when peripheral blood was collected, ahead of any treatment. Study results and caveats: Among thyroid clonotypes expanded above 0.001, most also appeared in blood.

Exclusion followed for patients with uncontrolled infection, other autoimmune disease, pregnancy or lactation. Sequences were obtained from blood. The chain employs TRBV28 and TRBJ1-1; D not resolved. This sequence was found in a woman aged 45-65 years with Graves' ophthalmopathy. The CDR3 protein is CASSRAVSNTEAFF. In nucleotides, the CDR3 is TGTGCCAGCAGCCGAGCAGTTTCGAACACTGAAGCTTTCTTT.